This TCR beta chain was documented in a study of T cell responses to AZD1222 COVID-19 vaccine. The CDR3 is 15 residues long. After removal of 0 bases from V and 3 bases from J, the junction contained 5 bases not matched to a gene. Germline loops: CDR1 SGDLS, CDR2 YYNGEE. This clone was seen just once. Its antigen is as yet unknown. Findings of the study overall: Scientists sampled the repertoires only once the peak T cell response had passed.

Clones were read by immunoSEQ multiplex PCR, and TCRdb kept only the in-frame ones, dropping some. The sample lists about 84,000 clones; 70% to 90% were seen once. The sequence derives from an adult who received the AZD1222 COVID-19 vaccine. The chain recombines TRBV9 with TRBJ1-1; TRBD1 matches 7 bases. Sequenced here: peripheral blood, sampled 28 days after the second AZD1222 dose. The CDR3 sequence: CASSVETGMDTEAFF. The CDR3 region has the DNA TGTGCCAGCAGCGTAGAGACAGGGATGGACACTGAAGCTTTCTTT.